Below, 12 T cell receptor beta chains from the same sample are listed, as sequenced in a study of control samples from healthy donors and cancer patients. Clones were read by immunoSEQ multiplex PCR, and TCRdb kept only the in-frame ones, dropping some. This listing includes about 210,000 clones. Sequencing used blood. These TCRs come from a woman in her 30s in good health.

The gene calls are TRBV7-3 and TRBJ1-1; D ambiguous. Germline assignment: CDR1 SGHTA and CDR2 FQGTGA. Trimming pared 8 bases from V and 0 bases from J, leaving 10 bases between. This CDR3 has 13 residues. The CDR3 region is CASCQDMNTEAFF. CDR3 bases: TGTGCCAGCTGCCAGGATATGAACACTGAAGCTTTCTTT. The full variable domain, rest sourced from reference TRBV7-3 and TRBJ1-1, is GAGVSQTPSNKVTEKGKYVELRCDPISGHTALYWYRQSLGQGPEFLIYFQGTGAADDSGLPNDRFFAVRPEGSVSTLKIQRTERGDSAVYLCASCQDMNTEAFFGQGTRLTVV.

The chain uses TRBV6-6 and TRBJ2-7; D is unresolved. Trimming left V 8 bases short and J 1 base short, with 0 bases between. Germline CDR1 MNHNY, CDR2 SVGAGI (reference sequence). This CDR3 is 9 amino acids long. In DNA, the CDR3 is TGTGCCAGCTCCTACGAGCAGTACTTC. Translation: CASSYEQYF.

The chain has TRBV20-1 and TRBJ2-7; unclear D gene. Germline loops: CDR1 DFQATT, CDR2 SNEGSKA (reference sequence). V was cut by 3 bases and J by 3 bases, with 15 bases left in between. This CDR3 has 14 residues. CDR3 sequence reads: CSASSRQVLYEQYF. The CDR3 DNA reads TGCAGTGCTAGTTCGAGGCAGGTGCTCTACGAGCAGTACTTC.

For this clone: Other DNA sequences in this specimen translate into the identical CDR3. This chain uses TRBV6-5 with TRBJ1-1; possibly TRBD1 for D (5 bases). V dropped 2 bases and J dropped 6 bases, with 10 bases sitting between them. This CDR3 has 13 residues. Germline V lookup: CDR1 MNHEY, CDR2 SVGAGI. The CDR3: CASSYLQGSEAFF. The CDR3 DNA sequence: TGTGCCAGCAGTTACCTTCAGGGTTCTGAAGCTTTCTTT.

V usage is TRBV6-6 and J usage is TRBJ1-1; D perhaps matches TRBD1 (6 bases). This CDR3 spans 14 amino acids. Germline CDR1 and CDR2: MNHNY and SVGAGI (reference sequence). The ends were cut back, 6 bases at V and 2 bases at J, with 13 bases in the middle. Here the CDR3 reads CASRQGQYNTEAFF. The DNA of the CDR3 is TGTGCCAGCAGGCAGGGACAATACAACACTGAAGCTTTCTTT.

The CDR3 protein is CASSQGAFDGYTF. CDR3 nucleotide sequence: TGTGCCAGCAGCCAGGGGGCCTTCGATGGCTACACCTTC. This chain connects TRBV12-3 or TRBV12-4 to TRBJ1-2; TRBD1 matches at 8 bases. The V gene end was trimmed by 6 bases and the J gene end by 6 bases; junction bases not matched to a gene: 6. The CDR3 extends over 13 amino acids.

The rearrangement uses TRBV5-1 and TRBJ2-1; 8 bases align to TRBD2. Germline V CDR1 and CDR2: SGHRS, YFSETQ. Trimming took 7 bases from V and 5 from J; bases not matched to a gene: 8. The CDR3 consists of 14 residues. CDR3: CASPIAGIDNEQFF. CDR3 coding DNA: TGCGCCAGCCCAATAGCGGGGATTGACAATGAGCAGTTCTTC.

The V call is TRBV2, the J call TRBJ2-5, with TRBD2 matching over 12 bases. Germline V lookup: CDR1 SNHLY, CDR2 FYNNEI. This CDR3 comprises 15 residues. The V gene end was trimmed by 6 bases and the J gene end by 5 bases; junction bases not matched to a gene: 7. CDR3 protein: CASRPSSGGGETQYF. The DNA for the CDR3 is TGTGCCAGCAGGCCCTCTAGCGGGGGGGGTGAGACCCAGTACTTC.

The CDR3 sequence is CATGQLNQPQHF. CDR3 coding DNA: TGTGCCACGGGGCAGTTAAATCAGCCCCAGCATTTT. This chain connects TRBV19 to TRBJ1-5, with D perhaps TRBD1 (5 bases). In germline, CDR1 is LNHDA, CDR2 SQIVND (reference sequence). V dropped 10 bases and J dropped 4 bases, with 11 bases sitting between them. The CDR3 loop spans 12 amino acids. Full variable domain (outside the CDR3, taken from reference TRBV19 and TRBJ1-5): DGGITQSPKYLFRKEGQNVTLSCEQNLNHDAMYWYRQDPGQGLRLIYYSQIVNDFQKGDIAEGYSVSREKKESFPLTVTSAQKNPTAFYLCATGQLNQPQHFGDGTRLSIL.

This chain's CDR3 is CASRAGGYVYEQYF. CDR3 bases: TGTGCCAGCAGAGCGGGGGGCTACGTCTACGAGCAGTACTTC. The rearrangement links TRBV27 to TRBJ2-7; 9 bases agree with TRBD2. J lost 3 bases, V lost 6 bases, and 6 bases had no gene match. CDR3 length: 14 amino acids. Germline V gene data show CDR1 as MNHEY and CDR2 as SMNVEV (reference sequence).

The chain has TRBV6-5 and TRBJ1-5, with D hard to call. This CDR3 is built from 15 residues. The germline V gene has CDR1 MNHEY and CDR2 SVGAGI. V dropped 0 bases and J dropped 0 bases, with 6 bases sitting between them. The CDR3 here is CASSYSQYSNQPQHF. The CDR3 DNA reads TGTGCCAGCAGTTACTCGCAGTATAGCAATCAGCCCCAGCATTTT.

This chain connects TRBV6-5 to TRBJ1-1; tentative D call: TRBD1 (6 bases). This CDR3 comprises 15 residues. Trimming cost V 0 bases and J 4 bases, with 12 bases left between them. From germline, CDR1 is MNHEY and CDR2 SVGAGI. The CDR3 region is CASSYSGGAGTEAFF. The CDR3 DNA is TGTGCCAGCAGTTACTCGGGGGGCGCGGGCACTGAAGCTTTCTTT.